The rows below give T cell receptor beta chains drawn from one sample of a study of neurological immune-mediated disorders. TCRdb re-analysed the 5' RACE reads in MiXCR, keeping a single row per CDR3 protein. The sample includes under 80,000 distinct CDR3 sequences, under 10% seen only once; the top ten take less than 2%. Sequencing used PBMCs. The receptors here all came from a man in his fifties or sixties in good health. Each CDR3 is given with its conserved first and last residue. The order of the fields is clone size, V gene, J gene, D gene, CDR3 protein, CDR3 DNA. The D gene is left open where the match is weak. Clone size is not always given. Where it is, it says once, few, many or a class for expanded clones.

many	TRBV5-1	TRBJ2-1	NA	CASSLEGTRKFF	TGCGCCAGCAGCTTGGAAGGGACACGGAAGTTCTTC
many	TRBV7-9	TRBJ2-3	NA	CASSLHRVADTQYF	TGTGCCAGCAGCCTCCATAGAGTTGCAGATACGCAGTATTTT
many	TRBV7-2	TRBJ2-2	NA	CASRPGQLYTGELFF	TGTGCCAGCAGACCCGGACAGCTTTACACCGGGGAGCTGTTTTTT
many	TRBV3-1	TRBJ1-5	NA	CASSQESAKGLPQHF	TGTGCCAGCAGCCAAGAGTCAGCGAAGGGTCTCCCCCAGCATTTT
many	TRBV7-6	TRBJ2-2	TRBD2	CASSLGLAETGELFF	TGTGCCAGCAGCTTGGGACTAGCGGAGACCGGGGAGCTGTTTTTT
many	TRBV6-5	TRBJ1-1	TRBD1	CASTYGDRMNTEAFF	TGTGCCAGCACCTACGGGGACAGGATGAACACTGAAGCTTTCTTT
NA	TRBV7-9	TRBJ2-7	NA	CASNPNGEAFHEQYF	TGTGCCAGCAATCCTAACGGGGAGGCCTTCCACGAGCAGTACTTC
many	TRBV7-9	TRBJ2-2	NA	CATGTQNTGELFF	TGTGCCACCGGGACCCAAAACACCGGGGAGCTGTTTTTT
NA	TRBV7-9	TRBJ2-2	TRBD2	CASSYTGTSGGPPVFNTGELFF	TGTGCCAGCAGTTATACCGGGACTAGCGGGGGGCCTCCCGTATTTAACACCGGGGAGCTGTTTTTT
many	TRBV6-2/TRBV6-3	TRBJ2-7	NA	CASSYLQQESYEQYF	TGTGCCAGCAGTTATCTGCAGCAGGAATCCTACGAGCAGTACTTC
NA	TRBV28	TRBJ1-5	TRBD1	CASRRHPGTASNQPQHF	TGTGCCAGCAGGAGACATCCGGGGACAGCTAGCAATCAGCCCCAGCATTTT
many	TRBV12-3/TRBV12-4	TRBJ1-6	NA	CASSPDSNSPLHF	TGTGCCAGCAGTCCGGACAGTAATTCACCCCTCCACTTT
many	TRBV7-8	TRBJ2-3	TRBD2	CATKTGGPDTQYF	TGTGCCACCAAAACGGGGGGGCCAGATACGCAGTATTTT
many	TRBV20-1	TRBJ2-2	TRBD2	CSAQRETNTGELFF	TGCAGTGCACAGCGGGAGACGAACACCGGGGAGCTGTTTTTT
NA	TRBV14	TRBJ2-7	NA	CASSAYYSYEQYF	TGTGCCAGCAGCGCGTACTACTCCTACGAGCAGTACTTC
many	TRBV3-1	TRBJ1-5	NA	CASSQGSGGNQPQHF	TGTGCCAGCAGCCAGGGATCGGGTGGCAATCAGCCCCAGCATTTT
many	TRBV27	TRBJ1-1	NA	CASRREEVGTEAFF	TGTGCCAGCAGGAGAGAGGAAGTAGGTACTGAAGCTTTCTTT
many	TRBV7-9	TRBJ2-7	TRBD1	CASSRLGDRSYEQYF	TGTGCCAGCAGCCGCTTAGGGGACAGGTCCTACGAGCAGTACTTC
many	TRBV11-2	TRBJ2-1	NA	CASRQVVQGRGQFF	TGTGCCAGCAGACAAGTTGTCCAGGGGCGTGGGCAGTTCTTC
many	TRBV20-1	TRBJ1-2	NA	CSPPNGVGGYTF	TGCAGCCCCCCTAATGGGGTGGGAGGCTACACCTTC
many	TRBV2	TRBJ2-1	NA	CASQWEAHINEQFF	TGTGCCAGCCAATGGGAGGCTCATATCAATGAGCAGTTCTTC
many	TRBV9	TRBJ2-1	TRBD2	CASSVTGLAGYNEQFF	TGTGCCAGCAGCGTAACAGGACTAGCGGGTTACAATGAGCAGTTCTTC
many	TRBV5-1	TRBJ2-5	TRBD1	CASSADGTARQETQYF	TGCGCCAGCAGCGCCGACGGGACAGCCAGACAAGAGACCCAGTACTTC
many	TRBV6-6	TRBJ2-3	NA	CASSLRLDTQYF	TGTGCCAGCAGTCTCAGGCTGGATACGCAGTATTTT
many	TRBV28	TRBJ1-2	TRBD1	CASSIDRGNYGYTF	TGTGCCAGCAGCATCGACAGGGGGAACTATGGCTACACCTTC
many	TRBV10-3	TRBJ2-2	NA	CAISERIQGRAGELFF	TGTGCCATCAGTGAGCGTATCCAGGGCAGGGCCGGGGAGCTGTTTTTT
many	TRBV9	TRBJ2-7	TRBD2	CASSVSGGYEQYF	TGTGCCAGCAGCGTTAGCGGGGGCTACGAGCAGTACTTC
many	TRBV27	TRBJ2-3	TRBD2	CASSSGGLAGVTQYF	TGTGCCAGCAGTTCCGGGGGACTAGCGGGAGTGACGCAGTATTTT
many	TRBV11-2	TRBJ2-2	NA	CASSWGSNTGELFF	TGTGCCAGCAGCTGGGGAAGTAACACCGGGGAGCTGTTTTTT
many	TRBV5-1	TRBJ1-4	NA	CASSLVPNEKLFF	TGCGCCAGCAGCTTGGTCCCTAATGAAAAACTGTTTTTT
many	TRBV5-1	TRBJ2-7	TRBD1	CASSLDRGTYEQYF	TGCGCCAGCAGCTTAGACAGGGGCACCTACGAGCAGTACTTC
many	TRBV7-9	TRBJ2-6	TRBD1	CATDPGQGFDGANVLTF	TGTGCCACCGATCCGGGACAGGGTTTCGATGGGGCCAACGTCCTGACTTTC
many	TRBV7-2	TRBJ2-7	NA	CASSLGGHYEQYF	TGTGCCAGCAGCTTAGGGGGTCACTACGAGCAGTACTTC